This is a list of T cell receptor beta chains from one sample in a study of blood T cell repertoires in COVID-19. Assay: immunoSEQ multiplex PCR; the TCRdb copy retains only in-frame clones and omits some. The sample lists some 290,000 clones, approximately 91% occurring once. The sample taken for sequencing was PBMCs or T cells enriched from blood (not recorded which). The receptors shown here come from a woman aged 40 to 55 with acute COVID-19. Both conserved end residues are part of each CDR3. The D gene is left open where the match is weak. Clone size is stated in some rows and not others, as once, few, many or a class when expanded.

v_gene	abundance	j_gene	len	d_gene	CDR3aa	CDR3nt
TRBV5-6	NA	TRBJ2-7	13	NA	CASSLRVSYEQYF	TGTGCCAGCAGCTTGCGTGTTTCCTACGAGCAGTACTTC
TRBV7-9	NA	TRBJ1-4	14	TRBD1	CASKGQGAGEKLFF	TGTGCCAGCAAAGGTCAGGGGGCGGGCGAAAAACTGTTTTTT
TRBV24-1	once	TRBJ2-2	14	TRBD2	CATSQAGGTGELFF	TGTGCCACCAGTCAGGCGGGAGGCACCGGGGAGCTGTTTTTT
TRBV5-4	NA	TRBJ2-6	18	TRBD1	CASSSGTGKSSGANVLTF	TGTGCCAGCAGCTCTGGGACAGGAAAGAGCTCTGGGGCCAACGTCCTGACTTTC
TRBV3-1/TRBV3-2	NA	TRBJ2-2	16	NA	CASSQVSSVGSGELFF	TGTGCCAGCAGCCAAGTTTCTAGCGTAGGTTCCGGGGAGCTGTTTTTT
TRBV6-6	once	TRBJ1-1	14	NA	CASRGPEANTEAFF	TGTGCCAGCAGAGGTCCCGAGGCGAACACTGAAGCTTTCTTT
TRBV4-1	once	TRBJ1-3	17	NA	CASSQDHGGPSGNTIYF	TGCGCCAGCAGCCAAGATCACGGGGGACCCTCTGGAAACACCATATATTTT
TRBV3-1/TRBV3-2	NA	TRBJ1-6	12	NA	CASSRGLSPLHF	TGTGCCAGCAGTCGGGGACTATCACCCCTCCACTTT
TRBV19	NA	TRBJ2-7	15	TRBD1	CASSERDRVTYEQYF	TGTGCCAGTAGTGAGCGGGACAGGGTTACCTACGAGCAGTACTTC
TRBV7-2	NA	TRBJ2-7	15	TRBD2	CASSLSLAGLGEQYF	TGTGCCAGCAGCTTATCGCTAGCGGGGCTTGGGGAGCAGTACTTC
TRBV5-1	NA	TRBJ2-4	16	NA	CASSSDSDLAKNIQYF	TGCGCCAGCAGCAGCGACAGCGATCTAGCCAAAAACATTCAGTACTTC
TRBV10-3	NA	TRBJ1-1	13	NA	CAISESGDTEAFF	TGTGCCATCAGTGAATCAGGGGATACTGAAGCTTTCTTT
TRBV27	NA	TRBJ2-4	14	NA	CASSLSLAKNIQYF	TGTGCCAGCAGTTTATCCTTAGCCAAAAACATTCAGTACTTC
TRBV27	NA	TRBJ1-6	14	TRBD1	CASSSDRGNSPLHF	TGTGCCAGCAGTTCCGACAGGGGGAATTCACCCCTCCACTTT
TRBV6-4	few	TRBJ2-1	14	TRBD2	CASSASGSYNEQFF	TGTGCCAGCAGCGCTAGCGGGAGCTACAATGAGCAGTTCTTC
TRBV6-2/TRBV6-3	NA	TRBJ1-1	15	NA	CASSKGAGRNTEAFF	TGTGCCAGCAGCAAAGGTGCGGGGAGGAACACTGAAGCTTTCTTT
TRBV29-1	NA	TRBJ2-1	13	NA	CSASYDRYNEQFF	TGCAGCGCGAGTTATGACAGGTACAATGAGCAGTTCTTC
TRBV19	few	TRBJ1-1	17	TRBD1	CASSMRTGGGSGTEAFF	TGTGCCAGTAGTATGAGGACAGGTGGGGGATCGGGCACTGAAGCTTTCTTT
TRBV30	NA	TRBJ1-1	12	NA	CAWSRGGPEAFF	TGTGCCTGGAGTAGGGGGGGGCCTGAAGCTTTCTTT
TRBV14	NA	TRBJ1-3	15	TRBD1	CASSPTGSTGNTIYF	TGTGCCAGCAGCCCGACAGGGTCAACTGGAAACACCATATATTTT
TRBV30	NA	TRBJ2-1	14	TRBD1	CAWSRQGPYNEQFF	TGTGCCTGGAGCAGACAGGGCCCATACAATGAGCAGTTCTTC
TRBV19	NA	TRBJ1-2	13	NA	CASSRGANYGYTF	TGTGCCAGTAGTAGGGGCGCAAACTATGGCTACACCTTC
TRBV7-9	NA	TRBJ2-1	16	TRBD2	CASFPGLADAYNEQFF	TGTGCCAGCTTCCCGGGACTAGCAGACGCCTACAATGAGCAGTTCTTC
TRBV6-1	once	TRBJ1-4	15	NA	CASSEASGGNEKLFF	TGTGCCAGCAGTGAAGCTTCGGGGGGGAATGAAAAACTGTTTTTT
TRBV19	NA	TRBJ1-1	14	NA	CASSTRGDNTEAFF	TGTGCCAGTAGTACCCGGGGAGACAACACTGAAGCTTTCTTT
TRBV27	NA	TRBJ1-5	14	NA	CASSFRDSNQPQHF	TGTGCCAGCAGTTTTAGGGACTCAAATCAGCCCCAGCATTTT
TRBV7-3	NA	TRBJ2-3	17	TRBD2	CASSLTWTSGGRDTQYF	TGTGCCAGCAGCTTAACCTGGACTAGCGGGGGGCGGGATACGCAGTATTTT
TRBV19	NA	TRBJ1-2	14	NA	CASSIRTANYGYTF	TGTGCCAGTAGTATAAGGACAGCAAACTATGGCTACACCTTC
TRBV6-2/TRBV6-3	NA	TRBJ2-7	15	NA	CASSYQGSSSYEQYF	TGTGCCAGCAGTTACCAGGGCTCAAGCTCCTACGAGCAGTACTTC
TRBV24-1	once	TRBJ2-7	14	NA	CATSDPGQTYEQYF	TGTGCCACCAGTGATCCGGGACAAACCTACGAGCAGTACTTC
TRBV27	NA	TRBJ2-1	16	TRBD2	CASRPTSAGGRSEQFF	TGTGCCAGCAGACCCACCTCAGCGGGGGGGCGAAGTGAGCAGTTCTTC
TRBV18	NA	TRBJ2-3	19	TRBD1	CASSPPKRTGITSTDTQYF	TGTGCCAGCTCACCACCGAAGCGGACAGGCATAACCAGCACAGATACGCAGTATTTT
TRBV4-1	NA	TRBJ2-4	15	NA	CASSQVQGSKNIQYF	TGCGCCAGCAGCCAAGTCCAGGGGTCCAAAAACATTCAGTACTTC
TRBV19	NA	TRBJ2-3	17	TRBD1	CASSIQTGVPSTDTQYF	TGTGCCAGTAGTATACAGACAGGGGTCCCTAGCACAGATACGCAGTATTTT
TRBV19	NA	TRBJ1-5	13	NA	CASSRQFNQPQHF	TGTGCCAGTAGTAGGCAGTTCAATCAGCCCCAGCATTTT
TRBV14	NA	TRBJ2-7	14	TRBD1	CASSQDRDRATQYF	TGTGCCAGCAGCCAAGATCGGGACAGGGCGACGCAGTACTTC
TRBV7-9	NA	TRBJ2-3	15	NA	CASSRGHPITDTQYF	TGTGCCAGCAGCCGCGGGCACCCGATCACAGATACGCAGTATTTT
TRBV15	NA	TRBJ2-7	15	TRBD1	CATSRGTGEHYEQYF	TGTGCCACCAGCAGAGGGACAGGGGAACACTACGAGCAGTACTTC
TRBV4-1	NA	TRBJ1-2	15	NA	CASSQEEQEGLGYTF	TGCGCCAGCAGCCAAGAGGAGCAAGAAGGCCTCGGCTACACCTTC
TRBV19	NA	TRBJ2-5	15	TRBD2	CASSMVTSVGRTQYF	TGTGCCAGTAGTATGGTGACTAGCGTTGGGAGGACCCAGTACTTC
TRBV19	NA	TRBJ1-3	14	NA	CASSAGTPGNTIYF	TGTGCCAGTAGTGCTGGGACACCTGGAAACACCATATATTTT
TRBV18	NA	TRBJ1-3	14	NA	CASPGNSSGNTIYF	TGTGCCAGCCCGGGAAACTCCTCTGGAAACACCATATATTTT